This is a list of T cell receptor beta chains from one sample in a study of cytomegalovirus exposure and HLA in healthy donors. Sequenced by immunoSEQ multiplex PCR; TCRdb stores in-frame clones only, minus some. The sample yields fewer than 200,000 clones, 70% to 85% seen once. The sample taken for sequencing was PBMCs. The receptors originated from a man in his forties in good health and CMV-seropositive. CDR3s include the opening cysteine and the closing phenylalanine or tryptophan. The order of the fields is D gene, J gene, clone size, V gene, CDR3 DNA, CDR3 protein. D genes are given only for firm matches. Expanded clones get a size class; other rows say once, few or many, or leave the size out.

D gene: .; J gene: TRBJ2-1; clone size: .; V gene: TRBV27; CDR3 DNA: TGTGCCAGCAGTTTTACCTCCGGGAAGTGGAATGAGCAGTTCTTC; CDR3 protein: CASSFTSGKWNEQFF
D gene: TRBD1; J gene: TRBJ2-6; clone size: .; V gene: TRBV9; CDR3 DNA: TGTGCCAGTGGACAGGGTTCCGGGGCCAACGTCCTGACTTTC; CDR3 protein: CASGQGSGANVLTF
D gene: TRBD2; J gene: TRBJ2-1; clone size: .; V gene: TRBV19; CDR3 DNA: TGTGCCAGTAGTATAGGAAGACTAGCGGGACCCCGCTCCTACAATGAGCAGTTCTTC; CDR3 protein: CASSIGRLAGPRSYNEQFF
D gene: .; J gene: TRBJ1-1; clone size: few; V gene: TRBV7-3; CDR3 DNA: TGTGCCAGCAGCAGCAGGGGCGCGAACACTGAAGCTTTCTTT; CDR3 protein: CASSSRGANTEAFF
D gene: TRBD2; J gene: TRBJ2-5; clone size: .; V gene: TRBV18; CDR3 DNA: TGTGCCAGCTCACGGTCTAGCGGGGAAGAGACCCAGTACTTC; CDR3 protein: CASSRSSGEETQYF
D gene: TRBD1; J gene: TRBJ2-7; clone size: .; V gene: TRBV19; CDR3 DNA: TGTGCCAGTAGTATCTCTAACAGGGGGCTCTACGAGCAGTACTTC; CDR3 protein: CASSISNRGLYEQYF
D gene: .; J gene: TRBJ1-3; clone size: few; V gene: TRBV6-5; CDR3 DNA: TGTGCCAGCACTCGGGACTCTGGAAACACCATATATTTT; CDR3 protein: CASTRDSGNTIYF
D gene: .; J gene: TRBJ2-3; clone size: .; V gene: TRBV7-2; CDR3 DNA: TGTGCCAGCAGTTCGGGAGATAGATCGCAGTATTTT; CDR3 protein: CASSSGDRSQYF
D gene: .; J gene: TRBJ2-1; clone size: .; V gene: TRBV6-1; CDR3 DNA: TGTGCCACGAGGTGGGGCGGCGACGGGGAGCAGTTCTTC; CDR3 protein: CATRWGGDGEQFF
D gene: TRBD2; J gene: TRBJ2-1; clone size: .; V gene: TRBV19; CDR3 DNA: TGTGCCAGTAGTATAGGAGAACTAGCGCCGTACAATGAGCAGTTCTTC; CDR3 protein: CASSIGELAPYNEQFF
D gene: TRBD1; J gene: TRBJ2-1; clone size: .; V gene: TRBV27; CDR3 DNA: TGTGCCAGCAGACCTATCATAGGGGACAGACCTTATAATGAGCAGTTCTTC; CDR3 protein: CASRPIIGDRPYNEQFF
D gene: .; J gene: TRBJ2-2; clone size: .; V gene: TRBV5-1; CDR3 DNA: TGCGCCAGCAGCCTTCGACAGGTCGCGAACACTGGGGAGCTGTTTTTT; CDR3 protein: CASSLRQVANTGELFF
D gene: .; J gene: TRBJ2-3; clone size: .; V gene: TRBV14; CDR3 DNA: TGTGCCAGCAGCCCTGCTAGTCAGCCTAGCACAGATACGCAGTATTTT; CDR3 protein: CASSPASQPSTDTQYF
D gene: TRBD1; J gene: TRBJ1-4; clone size: few; V gene: TRBV27; CDR3 DNA: TGTGCCAGCAGTTTATTAGGGGGCGTTGGAGAAAAACTGTTTTTT; CDR3 protein: CASSLLGGVGEKLFF
D gene: TRBD1; J gene: TRBJ1-1; clone size: .; V gene: TRBV6-6; CDR3 DNA: TGTGCCAGCAGTATAGACAGGGGGACGACTGAAGCTTTCTTT; CDR3 protein: CASSIDRGTTEAFF
D gene: TRBD1; J gene: TRBJ2-7; clone size: .; V gene: TRBV27; CDR3 DNA: TGTGCCAGCAGTGGACAGGGCGCCTACGAGCAGTACTTC; CDR3 protein: CASSGQGAYEQYF
D gene: TRBD1; J gene: TRBJ1-6; clone size: .; V gene: TRBV7-8; CDR3 DNA: TGTGCCAGCAGCTTGGCCGGGACAGGGGGAGGATGGAATTCACCCCTCCACTTT; CDR3 protein: CASSLAGTGGGWNSPLHF
D gene: .; J gene: TRBJ2-1; clone size: .; V gene: TRBV7-3; CDR3 DNA: TGTGCCAGCAGCGCACTAGTAACGGTAACGAATGAGCAGTTCTTC; CDR3 protein: CASSALVTVTNEQFF
D gene: TRBD1; J gene: TRBJ1-4; clone size: .; V gene: TRBV18; CDR3 DNA: TGTGCCAGCTCACCACAGGGGGCGGCTAATGAAAAACTGTTTTTT; CDR3 protein: CASSPQGAANEKLFF
D gene: TRBD1; J gene: TRBJ2-1; clone size: .; V gene: TRBV28; CDR3 DNA: TGTGCCAGCAGTTTATTGGGACAGGGAGATGAGCAGTTCTTC; CDR3 protein: CASSLLGQGDEQFF
D gene: .; J gene: TRBJ2-5; clone size: few; V gene: TRBV5-1; CDR3 DNA: TGCGCCAGCAGCTTTGGCGGAGACCTCCGGGGGACCCAGTACTTC; CDR3 protein: CASSFGGDLRGTQYF
D gene: .; J gene: TRBJ1-3; clone size: .; V gene: TRBV6-1; CDR3 DNA: TGTGCCAGCGATGACAGGAGCTCTGGAAACACCATATATTTT; CDR3 protein: CASDDRSSGNTIYF
D gene: .; J gene: TRBJ1-6; clone size: .; V gene: TRBV5-5; CDR3 DNA: TGTGCCAGCAGCTTGTCAGGGGTTAATTCACCCCTCCACTTT; CDR3 protein: CASSLSGVNSPLHF
D gene: TRBD1; J gene: TRBJ2-5; clone size: .; V gene: TRBV27; CDR3 DNA: TGTGCCAGCAGTTTATCGGGGACAGGGGGCTGGGAGACCCAGTACTTC; CDR3 protein: CASSLSGTGGWETQYF
D gene: TRBD1; J gene: TRBJ2-7; clone size: .; V gene: TRBV30; CDR3 DNA: TGTGCCGGAGACAGGGGAGGCTCCTACGAGCAGTACTTC; CDR3 protein: CAGDRGGSYEQYF
D gene: .; J gene: TRBJ2-6; clone size: .; V gene: TRBV6-6; CDR3 DNA: TGTGCCAGCAGGACGACAGTCTCTGGGGCCAACGTCCTGACTTTC; CDR3 protein: CASRTTVSGANVLTF
D gene: .; J gene: TRBJ2-5; clone size: .; V gene: TRBV23-1; CDR3 DNA: TGCGCCAGCAGTCCATGCGATCCCCTCAGAGGGACCCAGTACTTC; CDR3 protein: CASSPCDPLRGTQYF
D gene: .; J gene: TRBJ2-5; clone size: .; V gene: TRBV7-3; CDR3 DNA: TGTGCCAGCAGCGCAGGGAACCAAGAGACCCAGTACTTC; CDR3 protein: CASSAGNQETQYF
D gene: .; J gene: TRBJ1-1; clone size: .; V gene: TRBV5-1; CDR3 DNA: TGCGCCAGCAGCTTGGGGCAGGCCATGAACACTGAAGCTTTCTTT; CDR3 protein: CASSLGQAMNTEAFF
D gene: .; J gene: TRBJ1-2; clone size: .; V gene: TRBV28; CDR3 DNA: TGTGCCAGCACCCTCGGGGGAGATGGCTACACCTTC; CDR3 protein: CASTLGGDGYTF
D gene: TRBD1; J gene: TRBJ1-1; clone size: .; V gene: TRBV5-5; CDR3 DNA: TGTGCCAGCAGCTTAAGTCTCGGACAGGGGAAGGTTCTCGCCGAAGCTTTCTTT; CDR3 protein: CASSLSLGQGKVLAEAFF
D gene: .; J gene: TRBJ2-7; clone size: .; V gene: TRBV5-5; CDR3 DNA: TGTGCCAGCAGCACGGTAACTCCCGTTTACGAGCAGTACTTC; CDR3 protein: CASSTVTPVYEQYF
D gene: TRBD1; J gene: TRBJ2-7; clone size: .; V gene: TRBV6-5; CDR3 DNA: TGTGCCGCAGGACCGGGACAGGGCCCCAACGAGCAGTACTTC; CDR3 protein: CAAGPGQGPNEQYF
D gene: .; J gene: TRBJ1-2; clone size: .; V gene: TRBV7-9; CDR3 DNA: TGTTCCGCTCAAAAAGACTGGGTACAGGAGGGCGGCTACACCTTC; CDR3 protein: CSAQKDWVQEGGYTF
D gene: .; J gene: TRBJ2-3; clone size: .; V gene: TRBV7-9; CDR3 DNA: TGTGCCAGCAGCCCCCGACTAGAGGATACGCAGTATTTT; CDR3 protein: CASSPRLEDTQYF
D gene: .; J gene: TRBJ2-3; clone size: .; V gene: TRBV6-1; CDR3 DNA: TGTGGCAGCATAGGGGACACAGATACGCAGTATTTT; CDR3 protein: CGSIGDTDTQYF
D gene: TRBD2; J gene: TRBJ2-7; clone size: .; V gene: TRBV7-8; CDR3 DNA: TGTGCCAGCAGCCCACCCGGACTAGCGGGAGTTGGCGAGCAGTACTTC; CDR3 protein: CASSPPGLAGVGEQYF
D gene: .; J gene: TRBJ1-5; clone size: .; V gene: TRBV28; CDR3 DNA: TGTGCCAGCAGCTTAAGACAGGTGTGGAGCAATCAGCCCCAGCATTTT; CDR3 protein: CASSLRQVWSNQPQHF
D gene: .; J gene: TRBJ1-5; clone size: .; V gene: TRBV6-4; CDR3 DNA: TGTGCCAGCAGTGACTCGGGGGGGGAGCCCCAGCATTTT; CDR3 protein: CASSDSGGEPQHF
D gene: .; J gene: TRBJ2-7; clone size: .; V gene: TRBV4-1; CDR3 DNA: TGCGCCAGCAGCCAAGTCGCTGTAGGCGGCGAGCAGTACTTC; CDR3 protein: CASSQVAVGGEQYF
D gene: TRBD2; J gene: TRBJ2-7; clone size: .; V gene: TRBV27; CDR3 DNA: TGTGCCAGCAGTCCCGGACTAGCACTCTACGAGCAGTACTTC; CDR3 protein: CASSPGLALYEQYF
D gene: .; J gene: TRBJ1-5; clone size: few; V gene: TRBV19; CDR3 DNA: TGTGCCAGTAGTAGGGACATTAATCAGCCCCAGCATTTT; CDR3 protein: CASSRDINQPQHF
D gene: .; J gene: TRBJ2-7; clone size: once; V gene: TRBV2; CDR3 DNA: TGTGCCAGCAGTGAGTTGGCAGTGTCCTACGAGCAGTACTTC; CDR3 protein: CASSELAVSYEQYF
D gene: TRBD2; J gene: TRBJ2-7; clone size: once; V gene: TRBV7-8; CDR3 DNA: TGTGCCAGCAGCTTAAAAACCGCGGGACTAGCGCAATACGAGCAGTACTTC; CDR3 protein: CASSLKTAGLAQYEQYF
D gene: .; J gene: TRBJ2-1; clone size: .; V gene: TRBV7-8; CDR3 DNA: TGTGCCAGCAGCAACCCCACAGGACAATCCTACAATGAGCAGTTCTTC; CDR3 protein: CASSNPTGQSYNEQFF
D gene: .; J gene: TRBJ2-5; clone size: once; V gene: TRBV5-1; CDR3 DNA: TGCGCCAGCAGCTTTATTACGGGACATCAAGAGACCCAGTACTTC; CDR3 protein: CASSFITGHQETQYF
D gene: TRBD2; J gene: TRBJ2-5; clone size: .; V gene: TRBV4-1; CDR3 DNA: TGCGCCAGCAGCCAAGGAAGTCTAGCGGGGGTACAAGAGACCCAGTACTTC; CDR3 protein: CASSQGSLAGVQETQYF
D gene: TRBD2; J gene: TRBJ2-5; clone size: .; V gene: TRBV7-2; CDR3 DNA: TGTGCCAGCAGCCCAAGGACTAGCAGAGAGACCCAGTACTTC; CDR3 protein: CASSPRTSRETQYF
D gene: .; J gene: TRBJ2-7; clone size: .; V gene: TRBV5-4; CDR3 DNA: TGTGCCAGCAGCCCCGTTGGAGCGGAGCGCTCCTACGAGCAGTACTTC; CDR3 protein: CASSPVGAERSYEQYF
D gene: TRBD2; J gene: TRBJ2-3; clone size: .; V gene: TRBV11-3; CDR3 DNA: TGTGCCAGCAGCCCGGGACTAGCGGGCACAGATACGCAGTATTTT; CDR3 protein: CASSPGLAGTDTQYF